A single sample gave rise to the 10 T cell receptor beta chains below, sequenced in a study of T cell responses to AZD1222 COVID-19 vaccine. The repertoire was sequenced with immunoSEQ multiplex PCR; TCRdb's copy has only in-frame clones and lacks some. This sample has approximately 26,000 clones, with around 90% found just once. Here the sequenced sample was peripheral blood, taken on day 0 of AZD1222 vaccination. These receptor sequences come from an adult in good health.

The chain employs TRBV18 and TRBJ2-1, with a tentative D call TRBD2 (6 bases). The germline V gene has CDR1 KGHSH and CDR2 LQKENI. The CDR3 runs to 14 residues. V lost 5 bases and J lost 8, with 16 bases in between. The CDR3 protein is CASSWRGEWDEQFF. The CDR3 bases are TGTGCCAGCTCATGGAGGGGCGAGTGGGATGAGCAGTTCTTC.

The gene calls are TRBV6-5 and TRBJ1-2, with a tentative D call TRBD1 (5 bases). The V gene lost 4 bases and the J gene lost 1 base, with 16 bases spanning the gap. The CDR3 has 16 amino acids. The germline V gene encodes CDR1 MNHEY and CDR2 SVGAGI. CDR3 bases: TGTGCCAGCAGTTTGCTAGGGTTAGGGGATAACTATGGCTACACCTTC. This translates into CASSLLGLGDNYGYTF.

The count of this clone is one. The chain employs TRBV19 and TRBJ2-2, with 7 bases that match TRBD1. Germline CDR1 LNHDA, CDR2 SQIVND (reference sequence). V lost 5 bases to trimming and J lost 6 bases; unmatched junction nucleotides: 3. This CDR3 region has 13 residues. The CDR3 DNA reads TGTGCCAGTAGTCCAGGGGGTCCCGGGGAGCTGTTTTTT. It yields the protein CASSPGGPGELFF.

This chain links TRBV19 with TRBJ2-1, with 11 bases matching TRBD2. The junction had 6 bases not matched to a gene; V was cut back by 6 bases and J by 8 bases. This CDR3 comprises 14 residues. Germline values: CDR1 LNHDA, CDR2 SQIVND (reference sequence). In DNA form, the CDR3 reads TGTGCCAGTAGACTACTAGCGGGAGACTATGAGCAGTTCTTC. As protein: CASRLLAGDYEQFF.

The chain links TRBV3-1 (or the pseudogene TRBV3-2) to TRBJ1-1; the D is unclear. The germline CDR1 and CDR2 sequences are LGHDT and YNNKEL (reference sequence). The ends were cut back, 1 base at V and 7 bases at J, with 4 bases in the middle. CDR3 length: 11 amino acids. Here the CDR3 DNA reads TGTGCCAGCAGCCAAGGAGGTGAAGCTTTCTTT. Amino acid sequence: CASSQGGEAFF.

A single count supports this clone. The rearrangement uses TRBV10-3 and TRBJ2-2, with 7 bases identical to TRBD1. The CDR3 sequence is 14 residues long. Germline V gene lookup returns CDR1 ENHRY and CDR2 SYGVKD. V shed 6 bases and J 4 bases; nucleotides not matched to a gene: 5. CDR3 protein: CAIRNYRGTGELFF. The CDR3 region has the DNA TGTGCCATCAGGAACTACAGGGGCACCGGGGAGCTGTTTTTT.

The rearrangement uses TRBV19 and TRBJ2-3, with 12 bases that match TRBD2. This CDR3 contains 18 residues. Germline V gene sequence: CDR1 LNHDA, CDR2 SQIVND (reference sequence). The J segment lost 3 bases and the V segment lost 3 bases, leaving 10 bases of the junction unmatched. CDR3 nucleotides: TGTGCCAGTAGTATCCAGGGAAGACTAGCGGGAGCTACAGATACGCAGTATTTT. This translates into CASSIQGRLAGATDTQYF.

This chain links TRBV11-2 with TRBJ2-7; no definite D call. This CDR3 comprises 12 residues. Germline CDR1 and CDR2: SGHAT and FQNNGV. V gave up 1 base and J gave up 6 bases, with 7 bases separating them. The CDR3 loop reads CASSLVGLEQYF. CDR3 bases: TGTGCCAGCAGCTTAGTAGGGCTCGAGCAGTACTTC.

The chain employs TRBV9 and TRBJ2-1; D gene ambiguous. Germline CDR1 SGDLS, CDR2 YYNGEE. The CDR3 has 14 amino acids. Trimming cost V 3 bases and J 3 bases, with 10 bases left between them. In nucleotides, the CDR3 is TGTGCCAGCAGCGCCGACCAGAGCTACAATGAGCAGTTCTTC. Translated: CASSADQSYNEQFF.

The chain links TRBV27 to TRBJ1-2; D is unresolved. CDR3 length equals 13 residues. Germline CDR1 is MNHEY and CDR2 is SMNVEV (reference sequence). V was clipped by 7 bases and J by 1 base, with 10 bases between them. As DNA, the CDR3 is TGTGCCAGCAAGTTTAATGGTAACTATGGCTACACCTTC. Translation gives CASKFNGNYGYTF.